This T cell receptor (beta chain) was observed in a study of T-cell reconstitution after alpha-beta-depleted transplantation in children. This CDR3 is built from 19 residues. CDR1 is DFQATT and CDR2 is SNEGSKA in the germline V gene (reference sequence). Preparation of the TCRbeta library used unique molecular identifiers. Using its own MiXCR run on the PCR reads, TCRdb lists one record per CDR3 protein. The top ten clones hold approximately 1% of a sample with some 640,000 distinct CDR3 sequences, 15% to 20% of them seen once. The sample holds a few counts of this clonotype. The junction and the germline gene differ at one end; a read error may be behind it.

The chain combines TRBV20-1 with TRBJ2-1, with 7 bases that match TRBD2. The sequence came from a human donor who donated a stem cell graft to a child with acute myeloid leukemia. The sequencing used PBMCs from the stem cell graft donor, collected from the stem cell graft. The CDR3 region is CCARDLRPGLAEVYNEQFF. The CDR3 nucleotides are TGCTGTGCTAGAGATCTCAGGCCGGGGCTAGCGGAGGTCTACAATGAGCAGTTCTTC.